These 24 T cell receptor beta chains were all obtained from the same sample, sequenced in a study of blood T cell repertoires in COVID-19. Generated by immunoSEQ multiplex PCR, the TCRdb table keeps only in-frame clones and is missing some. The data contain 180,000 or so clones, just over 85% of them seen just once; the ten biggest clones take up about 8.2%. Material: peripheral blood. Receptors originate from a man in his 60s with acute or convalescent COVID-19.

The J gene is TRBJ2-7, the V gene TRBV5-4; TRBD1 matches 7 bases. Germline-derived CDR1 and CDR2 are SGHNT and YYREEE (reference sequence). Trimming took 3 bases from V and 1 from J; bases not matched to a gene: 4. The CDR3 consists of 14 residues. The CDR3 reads CASSWDRGSYEQYF. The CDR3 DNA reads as TGTGCCAGCAGCTGGGACAGAGGTTCCTACGAGCAGTACTTC.

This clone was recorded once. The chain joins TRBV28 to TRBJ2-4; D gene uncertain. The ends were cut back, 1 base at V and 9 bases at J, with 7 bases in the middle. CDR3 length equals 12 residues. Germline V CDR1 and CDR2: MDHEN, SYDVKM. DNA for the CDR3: TGTGCCAGCAGTTTATCGTATCGCATTCAGTACTTC. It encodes CASSLSYRIQYF.

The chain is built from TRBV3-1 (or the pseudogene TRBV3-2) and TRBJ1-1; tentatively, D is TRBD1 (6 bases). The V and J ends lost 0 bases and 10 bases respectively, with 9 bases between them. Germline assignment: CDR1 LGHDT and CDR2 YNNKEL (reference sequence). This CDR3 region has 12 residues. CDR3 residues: CASSQETGRAFF. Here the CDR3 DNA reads TGTGCCAGCAGCCAAGAGACAGGTCGAGCTTTCTTT.

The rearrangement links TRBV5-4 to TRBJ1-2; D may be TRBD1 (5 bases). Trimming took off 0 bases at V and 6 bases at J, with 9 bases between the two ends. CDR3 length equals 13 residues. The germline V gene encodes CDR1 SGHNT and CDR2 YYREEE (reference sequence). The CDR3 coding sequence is TGTGCCAGCAGCTTGGCAGGGTCGGATGGCTACACCTTC. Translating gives CASSLAGSDGYTF.

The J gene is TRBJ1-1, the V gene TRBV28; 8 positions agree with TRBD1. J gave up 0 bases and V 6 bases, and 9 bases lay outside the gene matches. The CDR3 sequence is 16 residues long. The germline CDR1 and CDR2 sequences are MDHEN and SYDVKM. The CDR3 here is CASRWTGNPMNTEAFF. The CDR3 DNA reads TGTGCCAGCAGGTGGACAGGGAATCCTATGAACACTGAAGCTTTCTTT.

The CDR3 here is CASSKDSSGNTIYF. The CDR3 region has the DNA TGTGCCAGCAGCAAGGACAGTTCCGGAAACACCATATATTTT. The gene calls are TRBV5-4 and TRBJ1-3; TRBD1 is a possible D gene (6 bases). Germline-derived CDR1 and CDR2 are SGHNT and YYREEE (reference sequence). The CDR3 covers 14 residues. Trimming removed 4 bases at V and 4 bases at J, with 12 bases between.

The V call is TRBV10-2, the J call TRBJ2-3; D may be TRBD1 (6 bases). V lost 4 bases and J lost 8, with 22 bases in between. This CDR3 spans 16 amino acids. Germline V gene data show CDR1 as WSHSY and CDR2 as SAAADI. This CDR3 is CASSGGTYSAMATQYF. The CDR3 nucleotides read TGCGCCAGCAGTGGGGGGACATATTCGGCGATGGCTACGCAGTATTTT.

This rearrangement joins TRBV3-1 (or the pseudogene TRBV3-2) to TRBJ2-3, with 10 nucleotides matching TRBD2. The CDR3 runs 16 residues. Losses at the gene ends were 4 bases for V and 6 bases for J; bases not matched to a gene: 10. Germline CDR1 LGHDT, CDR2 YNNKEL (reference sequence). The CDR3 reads CASSPKLAGRGDTQYF. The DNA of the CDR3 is TGTGCCAGCAGCCCCAAACTAGCGGGGAGAGGGGATACGCAGTATTTT.

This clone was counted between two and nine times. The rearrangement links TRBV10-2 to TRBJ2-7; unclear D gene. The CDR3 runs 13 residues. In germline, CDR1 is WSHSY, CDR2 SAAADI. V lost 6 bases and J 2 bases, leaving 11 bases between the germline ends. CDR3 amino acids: CASSYSQTYEQYF. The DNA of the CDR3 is TGCGCCAGCAGCTACAGTCAAACCTACGAGCAGTACTTC.

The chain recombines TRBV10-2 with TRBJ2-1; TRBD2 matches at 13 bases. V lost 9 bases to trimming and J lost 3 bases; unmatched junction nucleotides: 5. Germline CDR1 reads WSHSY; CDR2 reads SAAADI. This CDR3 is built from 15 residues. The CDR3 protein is CASRTSGGFYNEQFF. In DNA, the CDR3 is TGCGCCAGTCGGACTAGCGGGGGCTTCTACAATGAGCAGTTCTTC.

Here the CDR3 DNA reads TGTGCCAGCAGCTTTAGCGGGAGTGACACCGGGGAGCTGTTTTTT. It is translated as CASSFSGSDTGELFF. The chain employs TRBV11-2 and TRBJ2-2; 9 bases match TRBD2. CDR1 and CDR2 (germline): SGHAT, FQNNGV. This CDR3 region has 15 residues. Unmatched junction bases numbered 2, after V lost 3 bases and J lost 3 bases.

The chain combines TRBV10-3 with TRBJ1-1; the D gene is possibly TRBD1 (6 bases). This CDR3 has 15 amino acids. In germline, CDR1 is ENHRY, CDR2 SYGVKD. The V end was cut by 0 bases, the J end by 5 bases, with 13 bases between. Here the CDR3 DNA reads TGTGCCATCAGTGAGTCGAGGAGACAGGATACTGAAGCTTTCTTT. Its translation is CAISESRRQDTEAFF.

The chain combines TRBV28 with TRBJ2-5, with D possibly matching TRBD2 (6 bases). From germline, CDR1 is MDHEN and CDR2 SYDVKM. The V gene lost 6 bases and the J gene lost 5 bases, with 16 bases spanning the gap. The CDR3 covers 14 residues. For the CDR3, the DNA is TGTGCCAGCAGCCGCTCGGTACGGGAGGAGACCCAGTACTTC. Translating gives CASSRSVREETQYF. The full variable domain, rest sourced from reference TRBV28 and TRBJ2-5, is DVKVTQSSRYLVKRTGEKVFLECVQDMDHENMFWYRQDPGLGLRLIYFSYDVKMKEKGDIPEGYSVSREKKERFSLILESASTNQTSMYLCASSRSVREETQYFGPGTRLLVL.

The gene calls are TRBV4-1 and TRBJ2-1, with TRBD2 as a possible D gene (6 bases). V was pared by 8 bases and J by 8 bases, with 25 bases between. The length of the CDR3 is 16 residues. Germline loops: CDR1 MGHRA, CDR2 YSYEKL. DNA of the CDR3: TGCGCCAGCGGACCCCTAGGACGGGGGAGGCGCGATGAGCAGTTCTTC. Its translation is CASGPLGRGRRDEQFF.

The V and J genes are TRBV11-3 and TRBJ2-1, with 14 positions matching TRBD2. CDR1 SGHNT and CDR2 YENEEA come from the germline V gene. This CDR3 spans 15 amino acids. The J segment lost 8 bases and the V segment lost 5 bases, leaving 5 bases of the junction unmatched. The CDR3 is CASSPGTSGSDEQFF. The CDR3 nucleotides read TGTGCCAGCAGCCCGGGGACTAGCGGGAGCGATGAGCAGTTCTTC.

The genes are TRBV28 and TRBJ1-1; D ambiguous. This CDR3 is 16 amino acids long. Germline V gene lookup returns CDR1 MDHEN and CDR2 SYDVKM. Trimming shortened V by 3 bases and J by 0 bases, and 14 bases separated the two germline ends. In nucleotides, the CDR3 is TGTGCCAGCAGTTTCCTACAACAGATAATGAACACTGAAGCTTTCTTT. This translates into CASSFLQQIMNTEAFF.

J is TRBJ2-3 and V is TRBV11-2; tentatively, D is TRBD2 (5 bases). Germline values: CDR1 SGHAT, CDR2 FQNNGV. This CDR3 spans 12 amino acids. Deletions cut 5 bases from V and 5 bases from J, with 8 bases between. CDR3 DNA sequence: TGTGCCAGCAGCCCGGCGGGAGATACGCAGTATTTT. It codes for CASSPAGDTQYF. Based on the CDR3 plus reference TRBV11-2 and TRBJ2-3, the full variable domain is EAGVAQSPRYKIIEKRQSVAFWCNPISGHATLYWYQQILGQGPKLLIQFQNNGVVDDSQLPKDRFSAERLKGVDSTLKIQPAKLEDSAVYLCASSPAGDTQYFGPGTRLTVL.

The DNA for the CDR3 is TGTGCCAGCAGCTTAGCGGCCGAGAACACTGAAGCTTTCTTT. Encoded protein: CASSLAAENTEAFF. The chain joins TRBV7-6 to TRBJ1-1, with D hard to call. The CDR3 contains 14 residues. The V and J ends lost 0 bases and 1 base respectively, with 6 bases between them. CDR1 and CDR2 from the germline V gene are SGHVS and FNYEAQ.

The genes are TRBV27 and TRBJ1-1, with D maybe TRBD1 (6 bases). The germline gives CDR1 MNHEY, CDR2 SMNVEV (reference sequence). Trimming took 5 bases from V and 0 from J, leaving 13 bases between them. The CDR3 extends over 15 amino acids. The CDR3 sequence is CASSPGTRVNTEAFF. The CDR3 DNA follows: TGTGCCAGCAGTCCCGGGACAAGAGTGAACACTGAAGCTTTCTTT.

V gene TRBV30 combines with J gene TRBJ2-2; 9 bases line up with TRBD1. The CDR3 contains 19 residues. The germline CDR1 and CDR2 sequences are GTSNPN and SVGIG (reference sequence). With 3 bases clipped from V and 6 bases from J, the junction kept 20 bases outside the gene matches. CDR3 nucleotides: TGTGCCTGGAGCGCCAAGGCGGGACAGGGACCGGTGGAGGCCGGGGAGCTGTTTTTT. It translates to CAWSAKAGQGPVEAGELFF. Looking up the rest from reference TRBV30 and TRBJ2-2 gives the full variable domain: SQTIHQWPATLVQPVGSPLSLECTVEGTSNPNLYWYRQAAGRGLQLLFYSVGIGQISSEVPQNLSASRPQDRQFILSSKKLLLSDSGFYLCAWSAKAGQGPVEAGELFFGEGSRLTVL.

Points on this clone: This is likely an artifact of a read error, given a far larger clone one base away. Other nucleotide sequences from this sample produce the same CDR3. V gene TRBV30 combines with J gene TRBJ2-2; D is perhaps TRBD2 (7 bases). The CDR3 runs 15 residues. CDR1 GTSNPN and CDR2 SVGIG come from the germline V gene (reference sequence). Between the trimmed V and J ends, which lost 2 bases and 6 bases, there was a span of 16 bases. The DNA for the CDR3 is TGTGCCTGGAGTAGGGGGGGAGGAGAGCCCGGGGAGCTGTTTTTT. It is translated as CAWSRGGGEPGELFF.

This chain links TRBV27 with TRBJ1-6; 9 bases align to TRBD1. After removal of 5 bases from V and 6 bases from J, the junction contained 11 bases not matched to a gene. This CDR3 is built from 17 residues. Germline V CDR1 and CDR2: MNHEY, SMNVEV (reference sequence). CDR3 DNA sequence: TGTGCCAGCAGTACGGACAGGGGCCTGTCGTTTAATTCACCCCTCCACTTT. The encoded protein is CASSTDRGLSFNSPLHF.

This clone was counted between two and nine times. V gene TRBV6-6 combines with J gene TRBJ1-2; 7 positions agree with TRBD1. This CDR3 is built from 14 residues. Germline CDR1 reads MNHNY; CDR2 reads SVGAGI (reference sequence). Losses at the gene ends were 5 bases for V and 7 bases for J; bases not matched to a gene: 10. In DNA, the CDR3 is TGTGCCAGCAGTCCCCGGACAGGCGGTCTTGGCTACACCTTC. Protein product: CASSPRTGGLGYTF.

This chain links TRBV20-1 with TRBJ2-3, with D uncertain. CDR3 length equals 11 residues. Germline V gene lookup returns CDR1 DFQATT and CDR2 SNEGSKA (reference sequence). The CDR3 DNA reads TGCAGCACGCGGCCCACAGATACGCAGTATTTT. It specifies CSTRPTDTQYF.